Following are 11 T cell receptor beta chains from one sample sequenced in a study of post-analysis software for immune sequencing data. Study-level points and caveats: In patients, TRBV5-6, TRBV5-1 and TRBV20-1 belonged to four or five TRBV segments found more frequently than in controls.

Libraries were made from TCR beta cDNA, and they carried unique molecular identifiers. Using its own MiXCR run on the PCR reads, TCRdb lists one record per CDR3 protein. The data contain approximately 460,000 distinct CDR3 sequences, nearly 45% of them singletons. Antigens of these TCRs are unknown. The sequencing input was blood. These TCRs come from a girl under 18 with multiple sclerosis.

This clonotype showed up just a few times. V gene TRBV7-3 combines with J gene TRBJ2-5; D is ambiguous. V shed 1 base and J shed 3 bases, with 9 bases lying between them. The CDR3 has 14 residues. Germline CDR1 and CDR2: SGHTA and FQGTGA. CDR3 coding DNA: TGTGCCAGCAGCTTAAGCGGCATAGAAGAGACCCAGTACTTC. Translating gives CASSLSGIEETQYF.

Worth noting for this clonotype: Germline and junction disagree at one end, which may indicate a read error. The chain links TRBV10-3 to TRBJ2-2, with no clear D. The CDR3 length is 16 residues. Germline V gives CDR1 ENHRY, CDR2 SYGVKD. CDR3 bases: TGCGCCATCAGTGAGCGAGGTCACACGACCACCGGGGAGCTGTTTTTT. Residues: CAISERGHTTTGELFF.

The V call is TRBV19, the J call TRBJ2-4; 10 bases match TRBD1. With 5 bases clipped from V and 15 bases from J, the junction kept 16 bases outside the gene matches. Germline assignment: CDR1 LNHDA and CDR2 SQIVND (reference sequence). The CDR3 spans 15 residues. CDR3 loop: CASSPPGQGYFERYF. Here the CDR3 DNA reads TGTGCCAGTAGTCCTCCGGGACAGGGGTATTTCGAGCGGTACTTC. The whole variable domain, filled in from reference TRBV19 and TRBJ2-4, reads DGGITQSPKYLFRKEGQNVTLSCEQNLNHDAMYWYRQDPGQGLRLIYYSQIVNDFQKGDIAEGYSVSREKKESFPLTVTSAQKNPTAFYLCASSPPGQGYFERYFGAGTRLSVL.

The CDR3 region has the DNA TGTGCCAGCAGCCAAGGATGGGAGGCTAGCGGGAGCATGTACGAGCAGTACTTC. Encoded protein: CASSQGWEASGSMYEQYF. The gene calls are TRBV4-2 and TRBJ2-7; 10 bases match TRBD2. After removal of 1 base from V and 4 bases from J, the junction contained 13 bases not matched to a gene. CDR1 and CDR2 from the germline V gene are LGHNA and YNFKEQ. This CDR3 contains 18 residues.

Here the CDR3 DNA reads TGCGCCAGCAGCTATGACACCGGTGGGGTAGCTTTCTTT. Its protein product is CASSYDTGGVAFF. The chain has TRBV5-1 and TRBJ1-1; D remains ambiguous. Trimming shortened V by 3 bases and J by 10 bases, and 16 bases separated the two germline ends. CDR1 and CDR2 (germline): SGHRS, YFSETQ. The CDR3 contains 13 residues.

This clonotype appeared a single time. The CDR3 DNA reads TGCGCCAGCAGCTTGGTGGGACCCCCCGACGAGCAGTACTTC. Protein product: CASSLVGPPDEQYF. The genes are TRBV5-1 and TRBJ2-7; perhaps D is TRBD1 or TRBD2 (5 bases each). V was trimmed by 0 bases and J by 5 bases, leaving 12 bases between them. This CDR3 comprises 14 residues. CDR1 SGHRS and CDR2 YFSETQ come from the germline V gene.

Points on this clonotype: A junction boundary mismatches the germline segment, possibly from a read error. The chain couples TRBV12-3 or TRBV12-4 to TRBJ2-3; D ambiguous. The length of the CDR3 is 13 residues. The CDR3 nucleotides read TGTGCCTGCAGCCCGCGGCGGACAGATACGCAGTATTTT. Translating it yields CACSPRRTDTQYF.

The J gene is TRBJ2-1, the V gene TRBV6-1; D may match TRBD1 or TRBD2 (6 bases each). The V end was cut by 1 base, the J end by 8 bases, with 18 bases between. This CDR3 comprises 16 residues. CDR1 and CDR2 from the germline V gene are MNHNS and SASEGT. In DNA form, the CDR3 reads TGTGCCAGCAGTGAAGATGGAGGAGGGGGTCGCGATGAGCAGTTCTTC. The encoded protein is CASSEDGGGGRDEQFF.

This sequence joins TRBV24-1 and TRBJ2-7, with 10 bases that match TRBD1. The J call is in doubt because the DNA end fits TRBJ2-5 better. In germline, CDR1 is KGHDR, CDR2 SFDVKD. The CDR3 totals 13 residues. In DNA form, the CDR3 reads TGTGCCATAGGGACAGGGGTGGGTGAGACCCAGTACTTC. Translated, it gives CAIGTGVGETQYF.

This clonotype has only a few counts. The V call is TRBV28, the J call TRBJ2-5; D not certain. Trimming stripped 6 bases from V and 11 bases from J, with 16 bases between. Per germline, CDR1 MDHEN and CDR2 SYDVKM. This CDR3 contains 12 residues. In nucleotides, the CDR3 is TGTGCCAGCAGCCCCCGTTTAGGTGAGCAGTACTTC. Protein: CASSPRLGEQYF. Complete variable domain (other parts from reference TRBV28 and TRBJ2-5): DVKVTQSSRYLVKRTGEKVFLECVQDMDHENMFWYRQDPGLGLRLIYFSYDVKMKEKGDIPEGYSVSREKKERFSLILESASTNQTSMYLCASSPRLGEQYFGPGTRLLVL.

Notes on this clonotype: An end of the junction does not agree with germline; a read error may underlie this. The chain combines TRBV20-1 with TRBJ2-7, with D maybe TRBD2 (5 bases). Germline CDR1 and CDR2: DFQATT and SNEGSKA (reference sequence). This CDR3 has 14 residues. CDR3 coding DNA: TGCAGTGCTATCGGACTTTTCAACTCCTACGAGCAGGACTTC. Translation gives CSAIGLFNSYEQDF.